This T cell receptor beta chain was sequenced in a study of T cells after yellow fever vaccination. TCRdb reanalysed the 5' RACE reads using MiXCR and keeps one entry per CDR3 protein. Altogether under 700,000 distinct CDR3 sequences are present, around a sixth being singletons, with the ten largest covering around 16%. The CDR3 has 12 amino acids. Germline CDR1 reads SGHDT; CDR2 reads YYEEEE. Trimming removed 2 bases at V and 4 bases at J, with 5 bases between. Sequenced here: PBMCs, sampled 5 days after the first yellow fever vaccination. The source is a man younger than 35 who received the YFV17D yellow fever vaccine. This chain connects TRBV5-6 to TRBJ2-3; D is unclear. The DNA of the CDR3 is TGTGCCAGCAGCTTTATCTCAGATACGCAGTATTTT. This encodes CASSFISDTQYF.